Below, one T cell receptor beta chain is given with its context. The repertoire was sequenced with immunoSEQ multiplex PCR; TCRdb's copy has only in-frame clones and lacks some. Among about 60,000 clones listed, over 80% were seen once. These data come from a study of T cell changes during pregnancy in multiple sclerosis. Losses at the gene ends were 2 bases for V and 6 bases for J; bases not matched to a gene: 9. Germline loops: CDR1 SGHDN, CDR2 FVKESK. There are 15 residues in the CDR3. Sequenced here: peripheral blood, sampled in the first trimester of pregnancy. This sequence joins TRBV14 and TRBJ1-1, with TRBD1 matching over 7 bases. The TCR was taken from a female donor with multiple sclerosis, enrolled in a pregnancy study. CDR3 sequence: CASSQLTGAPSEAFF. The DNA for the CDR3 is TGTGCCAGCAGCCAACTAACAGGGGCCCCTTCTGAAGCTTTCTTT.